Listed here are 14 T cell receptor beta chains from one sample, sequenced in a study of shared clonotypes between healthy human individuals. Naive-designated CD8 cells lacked CD45RO, were positively enriched for CCR7, and omitted terminally differentiated effector memory CD45RA+ cells. Profiled with immunoSEQ multiplex PCR; TCRdb holds only in-frame clones, not every one. The sample has 550,000 to 750,000 clones, about 95% seen once. The sample consisted of naive CD8+ T cells sorted from blood. The receptors derive from a woman in her 30s in good health.

This chain joins TRBV10-3 and TRBJ2-7; 11 positions agree with TRBD2. J gave up 2 bases and V 6 bases, and 3 bases lay outside the gene matches. CDR3 length equals 14 residues. Germline V gene data show CDR1 as ENHRY and CDR2 as SYGVKD. CDR3 loop: CAIRAGLAAYEQYF. Written as DNA, the CDR3 is TGTGCCATCAGGGCGGGACTAGCGGCCTACGAGCAGTACTTC.

This clone appeared once. The V gene is TRBV19, the J gene TRBJ1-5; 7 nucleotides align to TRBD1. The CDR3 runs 13 residues. CDR1 is LNHDA, CDR2 SQIVND, per germline (reference sequence). CDR3 coding DNA: TGTGCATCGGACAGGTCGGGTAGTCAGCCCCAGCATTTT. Translating it yields CASDRSGSQPQHF. Full variable domain (rest looked up from reference TRBV19 and TRBJ1-5): DGGITQSPKYLFRKEGQNVTLSCEQNLNHDAMYWYRQDPGQGLRLIYYSQIVNDFQKGDIAEGYSVSREKKESFPLTVTSAQKNPTAFYLCASDRSGSQPQHFGDGTRLSIL.

The chain has TRBV28 and TRBJ1-1, with a tentative D call TRBD1 (5 bases). This CDR3 is 13 amino acids long. Germline CDR1 reads MDHEN; CDR2 reads SYDVKM. Trimming pared 6 bases from V and 5 bases from J, leaving 13 bases between. CDR3 protein: CASRLIKGTEAFF. The CDR3 region has the DNA TGTGCCAGCAGGCTCATTAAGGGGACTGAAGCTTTCTTT.

The chain links TRBV15 to TRBJ1-2; the match to TRBD1 covers 7 bases. The CDR3 is 15 amino acids. V was pared by 3 bases and J by 6 bases, with 10 bases of the junction left unmatched. Germline V gene data show CDR1 as LNHNV and CDR2 as YYDKDF (reference sequence). DNA for the CDR3: TGTGCCACCAGCAGCTCCGGGACAGTTGTCGATGGCTACACCTTC. Its translation is CATSSSGTVVDGYTF.

The chain uses TRBV10-2 and TRBJ2-7, with a weak D call TRBD1 (6 bases). CDR1 is WSHSY, CDR2 SAAADI, per germline. V shed 6 bases and J shed 4 bases, with 16 bases lying between them. This CDR3 is built from 14 residues. As DNA, the CDR3 is TGCGCCAGCAGGACGGACCTCCAGGGGTACGAGCAGTACTTC. Its protein product is CASRTDLQGYEQYF.

This clone was seen just once. The gene calls are TRBV25-1 and TRBJ2-1, with unresolved D. V dropped 4 bases and J dropped 3 bases, with 7 bases sitting between them. The CDR3 loop spans 13 amino acids. Germline V CDR1 and CDR2: MGHDK, SYGVNS. The CDR3 is CASSVAGYNEQFF. The CDR3 DNA reads TGTGCCAGCAGTGTAGCAGGCTACAATGAGCAGTTCTTC. The full variable domain, in which reference TRBV25-1 and TRBJ2-1 provide the parts outside the CDR3, is EADIYQTPRYLVIGTGKKITLECSQTMGHDKMYWYQQDPGMELHLIHYSYGVNSTEKGDLSSESTVSRIRTEHFPLTLESARPSHTSQYLCASSVAGYNEQFFGPGTRLTVL.

This clone was recorded only once. The chain combines TRBV13 with TRBJ2-3; D is uncertain. Trimming pared 1 base from V and 6 bases from J, leaving 2 bases between. In germline, CDR1 is PRHDT, CDR2 FYEKMQ (reference sequence). The CDR3 sequence is 11 residues long. Here the CDR3 reads CASSLDDTQYF. Here the CDR3 DNA reads TGTGCCAGCAGCTTAGATGATACGCAGTATTTT.

J is TRBJ2-5 and V is TRBV5-6; 7 bases align to TRBD1. The DNA end is a closer match to TRBJ2-7, so the J assignment may be wrong. The CDR3 loop spans 14 amino acids. Germline CDR1 reads SGHDT; CDR2 reads YYEEEE. Written as DNA, the CDR3 is TGTGCCAGCAGCTTGGGTGACAGGGTCTACGAGCAGTACTTC. This encodes CASSLGDRVYEQYF.

The V call is TRBV6-5, the J call TRBJ1-1, with a possible D match to TRBD1 (6 bases). Germline V CDR1 and CDR2: MNHEY, SVGAGI. V lost 2 bases to trimming and J lost 4 bases, with 11 bases between them. This CDR3 is built from 14 residues. CDR3 sequence: CASSYQGLGTEAFF. The CDR3 coding sequence is TGTGCCAGCAGTTACCAGGGGCTGGGCACTGAAGCTTTCTTT.

The V call is TRBV29-1, the J call TRBJ2-7; D is possibly TRBD1 (6 bases). The CDR3 is 13 amino acids. Deletions cut 4 bases from V and 3 bases from J, with 13 bases between. From germline, CDR1 is SQVTM and CDR2 ANQGSEA. The CDR3 bases are TGCAGCGTTGTGACAGGAGCCAACTACGAGCAGTACTTC. The encoded protein is CSVVTGANYEQYF.

The chain combines TRBV2 with TRBJ2-5, with D possibly matching TRBD1 (6 bases). V gave up 7 bases and J gave up 0 bases, with 18 bases separating them. Germline-derived CDR1 and CDR2 are SNHLY and FYNNEI. The CDR3 length is 16 residues. In nucleotides, the CDR3 is TGTGCCAGCACGGGAAAACACCGGGACAACCAAGAGACCCAGTACTTC. Translating gives CASTGKHRDNQETQYF.

The CDR3 nucleotides read TGTGCCTGGAGTGTAGACCACATTGAAGCTTTCTTT. It translates to CAWSVDHIEAFF. This chain joins TRBV30 and TRBJ1-1; D ambiguous. V shed 0 bases and J shed 7 bases, with 9 bases lying between them. Germline CDR1 GTSNPN, CDR2 SVGIG (reference sequence). This CDR3 has 12 amino acids.

The V gene is TRBV27, the J gene TRBJ2-7; TRBD2 is a possible D gene (6 bases). The CDR3 contains 14 residues. CDR1 MNHEY and CDR2 SMNVEV come from the germline V gene (reference sequence). Trimming took 5 bases from V and 2 from J, leaving 13 bases between them. The CDR3 DNA is TGTGCCAGCAGTCCGCGCGGGGAAGCCTACGAGCAGTACTTC. This encodes CASSPRGEAYEQYF.

The rearrangement joins TRBV28 to TRBJ2-7, with 12 bases fitting TRBD2. Germline CDR1 and CDR2: MDHEN and SYDVKM. The V gene end was trimmed by 7 bases and the J gene end by 5 bases; junction bases not matched to a gene: 6. CDR3 size: 14 residues. Here the CDR3 reads CASTRGLAGHEQYF. The CDR3 DNA reads as TGTGCCAGCACTCGAGGACTAGCGGGGCACGAGCAGTACTTC.